The clone carrying this TCR beta chain was observed many times. Its antigen is undetermined. The sample belongs to a study of T cell repertoires in cytomegalovirus infection. Study background: Matching HLA type, along with CMV infection, was indicated by public TCR beta signatures.

The germline gives CDR1 SNHLY, CDR2 FYNNEI. This CDR3 region has 16 residues. V was pared by 2 bases and J by 6 bases, with 8 bases of the junction left unmatched. Study results and limitations: Clonotypes of TCR beta that were HLA-C-restricted and CMV-specific dominated the ex vivo response. Using cumulative public TCR beta family frequency, the authors identified those who carried CMV together with the relevant HLA.

TCRdb used MiXCR to reprocess the reads, holding one entry per CDR3 protein. The sample lists about 260,000 distinct CDR3 sequences, about an eighth occurring once. The receptor's source is a human donor in good health (CMV status not recorded). Some clones in this sample may be carry-over from other donors' samples. The chain joins TRBV2 to TRBJ2-1, with 9 bases matching TRBD1. Input material: PBMCs. Here the CDR3 reads CASSEPGTGSANEQFF. The CDR3 DNA sequence: TGTGCCAGCAGTGAACCCGGGACAGGGAGTGCCAATGAGCAGTTCTTC.